The 14 T cell receptor beta chains presented below share a single source sample, sequenced in a study of blood T cell repertoires in COVID-19 (dated by TCRdb to 2018 to 2020). The library relied on the immunoSEQ multiplex PCR assay. As stored in TCRdb, this immuneACCESS dataset retains in-frame rearrangements with V and J assigned. A fraction of the clones does not appear; measured against another copy, unresolved V genes explain less than half of the discrepancy, and the remainder lacks a known reason. The sample data list some 500,000 clones, and approximately 91% of these were observed just once. The ten largest clones represent roughly 8% of the sample. Sequencing input: peripheral blood. These receptors all come from a woman in her fifties or sixties with COVID-19, enrolled during active disease.

This chain uses TRBV29-1 with TRBJ2-2; D unresolved. The CDR3 spans 15 residues. V dropped 6 bases and J dropped 0 bases, with 14 bases sitting between them. In germline, CDR1 is SQVTM, CDR2 ANQGSEA. The CDR3 nucleotides read TGCAGCGTCTCGACTCGTCCCCCGAACACCGGGGAGCTGTTTTTT. The encoded protein is CSVSTRPPNTGELFF.

The CDR3 loop is CASSPGDIATNEKLFF. As DNA, the CDR3 is TGTGCCAGCAGCCCGGGGGATATCGCGACTAATGAAAAACTGTTTTTT. The chain couples TRBV5-4 to TRBJ1-4, with D tentatively TRBD1 (5 bases). V lost 4 bases to trimming and J lost 2 bases, with 15 bases between them. Germline V gene sequence: CDR1 SGHNT, CDR2 YYREEE (reference sequence). CDR3 length: 16 amino acids. The whole variable domain, filled in from reference TRBV5-4 and TRBJ1-4, reads ETGVTQSPTHLIKTRGQQVTLRCSSQSGHNTVSWYQQALGQGPQFIFQYYREEENGRGNFPPRFSGLQFPNYSSELNVNALELDDSALYLCASSPGDIATNEKLFFGSGTQLSVL.

The chain combines TRBV2 with TRBJ2-1; D remains ambiguous. V shed 5 bases and J shed 4 bases, with 15 bases lying between them. Germline assignment: CDR1 SNHLY and CDR2 FYNNEI. The CDR3 is 15 residues long. The CDR3 DNA follows: TGTGCCAGCAGTACCCAAAACCCAGAATACAATGAGCAGTTCTTC. Encoded protein: CASSTQNPEYNEQFF.

This chain connects TRBV19 to TRBJ2-1, with D perhaps matching TRBD1 (5 bases). The V end lost 3 bases, the J end lost 1 base, and 7 bases lay between the germline ends. The CDR3 sequence is 14 residues long. CDR1 is LNHDA and CDR2 is SQIVND in the germline V gene (reference sequence). The CDR3 bases are TGTGCCAGTAGTATGGCAGGGTCCTACAATGAGCAGTTCTTC. Translating it yields CASSMAGSYNEQFF. Full variable domain (missing parts from reference TRBV19 and TRBJ2-1): DGGITQSPKYLFRKEGQNVTLSCEQNLNHDAMYWYRQDPGQGLRLIYYSQIVNDFQKGDIAEGYSVSREKKESFPLTVTSAQKNPTAFYLCASSMAGSYNEQFFGPGTRLTVL.

The J gene is TRBJ2-1, the V gene TRBV11-1; D not resolved. V lost 4 bases, J lost 12 bases, and 10 bases lay in between. The germline gives CDR1 SGHAT, CDR2 FQDESV (reference sequence). This CDR3 is built from 11 residues. DNA of the CDR3: TGTGCCAGCAGCTCCCCCGGTGGGCAGTTCTTC. It codes for CASSSPGGQFF.

This clone was counted a few times. CDR3 DNA: TGTGCCAGCTCACAGGACAGATTCCTCCACTTT. The encoded protein is CASSQDRFLHF. This chain connects TRBV18 to TRBJ1-6, with a weak D call TRBD1 (6 bases). Deletions cut 4 bases from V and 15 bases from J, with 10 bases between. The CDR3 is 11 residues long. The germline V gene has CDR1 KGHSH and CDR2 LQKENI. Combining the CDR3 with reference TRBV18 and TRBJ1-6 gives the whole variable domain NAGVMQNPRHLVRRRGQEARLRCSPMKGHSHVYWYRQLPEEGLKFMVYLQKENIIDESGMPKERFSAEFPKEGPSILRIQQVVRGDSAAYFCASSQDRFLHFGNGTRLTVT.

This clone appeared once. The chain employs TRBV3-1 (or the pseudogene TRBV3-2) and TRBJ2-5; D might be TRBD1 (6 bases). CDR1 and CDR2 from the germline V gene are LGHDT and YNNKEL (reference sequence). The CDR3 consists of 16 residues. The V and J ends lost 3 bases and 2 bases respectively, with 16 bases between them. The CDR3 DNA follows: TGTGCCAGCAGCCAGGGCACAGGGTCGTCTCAAGAGACCCAGTACTTC. Translated: CASSQGTGSSQETQYF.

J is TRBJ2-7 and V is TRBV7-2; D is unclear. Trimming stripped 1 base from V and 7 bases from J, with 11 bases between. CDR3 length: 13 residues. Germline values: CDR1 SGHTA, CDR2 FQGNSA. The CDR3 sequence is CASSLEALREQYF. Here the CDR3 DNA reads TGTGCCAGCAGCTTAGAAGCACTGAGGGAGCAGTACTTC.

CDR3 region: CASSMTLRGREYGYTF. The CDR3, as DNA: TGTGCCAGTAGTATGACCCTCAGGGGGCGCGAATATGGCTACACCTTC. The rearrangement links TRBV19 to TRBJ1-2, with TRBD1 matching 8 bases. The CDR3 contains 16 residues. Per germline, CDR1 LNHDA and CDR2 SQIVND (reference sequence). The J segment lost 5 bases and the V segment lost 3 bases, leaving 11 bases of the junction unmatched.

The count of this clone is one. The chain uses TRBV7-9 and TRBJ1-2, with D possibly being TRBD1 (5 bases). The germline V gene has CDR1 SEHNR and CDR2 FQNEAQ (reference sequence). V gave up 1 base and J gave up 6 bases, with 9 bases separating them. The length of the CDR3 is 13 residues. CDR3 nucleotides: TGTGCCAGCAGCTTAGACTGGGGCCATGGCTACACCTTC. It yields the protein CASSLDWGHGYTF. The full variable domain, in which reference TRBV7-9 and TRBJ1-2 provide the parts outside the CDR3, is DTGVSQNPRHKITKRGQNVTFRCDPISEHNRLYWYRQTLGQGPEFLTYFQNEAQLEKSRLLSDRFSAERPKGSFSTLEIQRTEQGDSAMYLCASSLDWGHGYTFGSGTRLTVV.

V is TRBV6-4 and J is TRBJ1-1, with D tentatively TRBD1 (5 bases). The CDR3 is 13 residues long. V was pared by 3 bases and J by 5 bases, with 10 bases between. Germline lookup yields CDR1 MRHNA and CDR2 SNTAGT. This chain's CDR3 is CASSENRWTEAFF. The CDR3 DNA follows: TGTGCCAGCAGTGAAAACAGGTGGACTGAAGCTTTCTTT.

The chain couples TRBV18 to TRBJ1-6; D remains ambiguous. Germline CDR1 KGHSH, CDR2 LQKENI. The CDR3 consists of 19 residues. V was clipped by 2 bases and J by 2 bases, with 19 bases between them. Written as DNA, the CDR3 is TGTGCCAGCTCACCAACAAGCAGGATCCCGGAAACCTATAATTCACCCCTCCACTTT. Translation: CASSPTSRIPETYNSPLHF.

CDR3 coding DNA: TGTGCCAGCAGATCGCAGGGGGAAGATACGCAGTATTTT. This sequence encodes CASRSQGEDTQYF. The chain employs TRBV6-5 and TRBJ2-3, with TRBD1 identical over 7 bases. CDR1 is MNHEY and CDR2 is SVGAGI in the germline V gene. The length of the CDR3 is 13 residues. The V gene end was trimmed by 6 bases and the J gene end by 5 bases; junction bases not matched to a gene: 5.

This clone has a single count. The rearrangement uses TRBV6-5 and TRBJ1-1; D is unclear. There are 13 residues in the CDR3. Deletions cut 6 bases from V and 0 bases from J, with 8 bases between. Germline V lookup: CDR1 MNHEY, CDR2 SVGAGI. CDR3 residues: CASSLELNTEAFF. The CDR3 bases are TGTGCCAGCAGCCTTGAGCTGAACACTGAAGCTTTCTTT.